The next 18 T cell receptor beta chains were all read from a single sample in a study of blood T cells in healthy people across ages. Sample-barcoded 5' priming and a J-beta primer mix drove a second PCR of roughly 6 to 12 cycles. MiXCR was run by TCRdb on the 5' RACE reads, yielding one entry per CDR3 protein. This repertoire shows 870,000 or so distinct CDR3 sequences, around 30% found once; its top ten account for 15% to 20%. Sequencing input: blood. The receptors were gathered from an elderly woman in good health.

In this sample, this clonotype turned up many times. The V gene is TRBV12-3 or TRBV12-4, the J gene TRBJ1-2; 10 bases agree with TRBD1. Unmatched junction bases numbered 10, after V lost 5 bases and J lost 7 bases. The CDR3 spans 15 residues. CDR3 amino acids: CASSPIWTGGFGYTF. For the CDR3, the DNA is TGTGCCAGCAGTCCCATTTGGACAGGGGGTTTTGGCTACACCTTC.

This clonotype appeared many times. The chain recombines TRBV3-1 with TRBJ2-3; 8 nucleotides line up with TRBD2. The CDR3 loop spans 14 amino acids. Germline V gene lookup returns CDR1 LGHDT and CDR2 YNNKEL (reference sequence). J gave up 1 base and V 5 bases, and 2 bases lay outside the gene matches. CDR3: CASSTRGGTDTQYF. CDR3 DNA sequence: TGTGCCAGCAGCACGCGGGGGGGCACAGATACGCAGTATTTT.

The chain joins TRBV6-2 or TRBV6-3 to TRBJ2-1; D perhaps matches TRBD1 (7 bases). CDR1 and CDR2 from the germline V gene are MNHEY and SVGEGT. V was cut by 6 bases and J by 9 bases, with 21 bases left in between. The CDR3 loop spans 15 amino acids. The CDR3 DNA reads TGTGCCAGCAGGAACGCGGGACAGAGGGCTAGTGAGCAGTTCTTC. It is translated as CASRNAGQRASEQFF.

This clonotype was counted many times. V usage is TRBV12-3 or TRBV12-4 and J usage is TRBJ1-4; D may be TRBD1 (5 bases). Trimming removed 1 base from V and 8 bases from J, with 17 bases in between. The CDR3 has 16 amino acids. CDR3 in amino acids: CASSLVVVGTPEKLFF. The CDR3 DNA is TGTGCCAGCAGTTTAGTGGTAGTGGGGACTCCGGAAAAACTGTTTTTT.

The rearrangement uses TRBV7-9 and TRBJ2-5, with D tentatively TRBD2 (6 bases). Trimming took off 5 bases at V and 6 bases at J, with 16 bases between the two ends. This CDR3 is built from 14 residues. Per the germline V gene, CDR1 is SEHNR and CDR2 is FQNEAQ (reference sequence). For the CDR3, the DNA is TGTGCCAGCAGCCCCGAGGGGACTGGGAAGACCCAGTACTTC. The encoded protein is CASSPEGTGKTQYF.

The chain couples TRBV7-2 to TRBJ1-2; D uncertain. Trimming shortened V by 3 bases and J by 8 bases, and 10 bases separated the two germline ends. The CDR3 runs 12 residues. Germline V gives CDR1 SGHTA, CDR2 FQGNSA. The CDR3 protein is CASSLPGIGYTF. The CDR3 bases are TGTGCCAGCAGCTTGCCGGGGATCGGCTACACCTTC.

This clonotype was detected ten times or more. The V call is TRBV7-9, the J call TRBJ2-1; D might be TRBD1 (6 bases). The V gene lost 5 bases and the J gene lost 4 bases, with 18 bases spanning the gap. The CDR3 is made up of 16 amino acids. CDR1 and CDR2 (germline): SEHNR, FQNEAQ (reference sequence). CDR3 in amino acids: CASSPNRDGAYNEQFF. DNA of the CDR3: TGTGCCAGCAGCCCCAACAGGGATGGGGCTTACAATGAGCAGTTCTTC.

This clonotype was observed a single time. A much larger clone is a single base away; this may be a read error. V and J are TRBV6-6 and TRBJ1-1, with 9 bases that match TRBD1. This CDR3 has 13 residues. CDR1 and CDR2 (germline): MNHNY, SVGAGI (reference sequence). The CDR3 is CASRQGANTETFF. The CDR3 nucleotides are TGTGCCAGCAGACAGGGGGCTAACACTGAAACTTTCTTT.

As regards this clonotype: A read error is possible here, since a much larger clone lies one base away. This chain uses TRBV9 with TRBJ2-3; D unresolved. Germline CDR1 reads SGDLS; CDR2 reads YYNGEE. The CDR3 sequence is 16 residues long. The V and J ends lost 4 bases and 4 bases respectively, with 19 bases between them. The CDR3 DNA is TGTGCCAGCAGCCCCCGCCGGCGCGGTCGCGCAGATACGCAGTATTTT. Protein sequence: CASSPRRRGRADTQYF.

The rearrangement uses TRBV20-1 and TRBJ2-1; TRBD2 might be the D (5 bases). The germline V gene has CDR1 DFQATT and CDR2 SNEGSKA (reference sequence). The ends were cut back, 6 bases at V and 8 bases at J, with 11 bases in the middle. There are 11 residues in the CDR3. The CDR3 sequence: CSARLIHEQFF. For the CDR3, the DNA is TGCAGTGCGCGACTAATCCATGAGCAGTTCTTC.

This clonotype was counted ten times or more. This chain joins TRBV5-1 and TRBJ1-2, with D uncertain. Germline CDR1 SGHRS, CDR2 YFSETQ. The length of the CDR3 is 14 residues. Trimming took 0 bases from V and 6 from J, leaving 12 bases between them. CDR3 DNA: TGCGCCAGCAGCTTGGATACCCTACTAGATGGCTACACCTTC. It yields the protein CASSLDTLLDGYTF.

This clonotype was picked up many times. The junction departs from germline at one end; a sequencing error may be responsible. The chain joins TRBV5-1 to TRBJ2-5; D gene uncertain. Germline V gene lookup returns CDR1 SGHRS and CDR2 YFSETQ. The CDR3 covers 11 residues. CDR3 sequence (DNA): TGTGCCAGCAGCTTAGAAGAGACCCAGTACTTC. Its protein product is CASSLEETQYF.

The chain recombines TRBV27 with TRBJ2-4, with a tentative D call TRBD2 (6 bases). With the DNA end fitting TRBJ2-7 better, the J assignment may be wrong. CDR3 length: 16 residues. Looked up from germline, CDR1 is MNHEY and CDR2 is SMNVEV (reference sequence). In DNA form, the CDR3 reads TGTGCCAGCAGTTTAAGTTCGAGGAGGGCAGCCTACGAGCAGTACTTC. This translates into CASSLSSRRAAYEQYF.

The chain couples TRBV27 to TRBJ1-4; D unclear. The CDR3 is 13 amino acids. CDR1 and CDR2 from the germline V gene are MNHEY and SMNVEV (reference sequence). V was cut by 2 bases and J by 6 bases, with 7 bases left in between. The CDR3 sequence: CASSLVRDEKLFF. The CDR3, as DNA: TGTGCCAGCAGTTTAGTCCGAGATGAAAAACTGTTTTTT.

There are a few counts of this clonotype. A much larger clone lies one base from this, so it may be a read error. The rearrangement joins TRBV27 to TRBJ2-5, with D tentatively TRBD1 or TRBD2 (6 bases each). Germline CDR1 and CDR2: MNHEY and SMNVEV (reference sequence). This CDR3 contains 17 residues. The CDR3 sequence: CASRLRLLGGATETQYF. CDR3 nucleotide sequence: TGTGCCAGCCGTTTAAGGCTTTTGGGGGGCGCGACAGAGACCCAGTACTTC.

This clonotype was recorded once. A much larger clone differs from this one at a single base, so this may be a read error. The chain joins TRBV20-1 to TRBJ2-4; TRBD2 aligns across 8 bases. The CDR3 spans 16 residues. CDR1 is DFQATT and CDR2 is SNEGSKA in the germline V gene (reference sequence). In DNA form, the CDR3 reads TGCAGTGCTGGAGATCGGGGGGGAGTGGGAAAAAACATTCAGTACTTC. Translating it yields CSAGDRGGVGKNIQYF.

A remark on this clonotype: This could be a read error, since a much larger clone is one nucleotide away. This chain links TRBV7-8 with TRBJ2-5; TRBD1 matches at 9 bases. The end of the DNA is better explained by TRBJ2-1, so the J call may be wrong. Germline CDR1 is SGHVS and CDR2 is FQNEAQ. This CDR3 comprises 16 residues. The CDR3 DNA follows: TGTGCCAGCAGCTCTCGACAGGGGGGGATTCAAGAGACCCAGTTCTTC. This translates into CASSSRQGGIQETQFF.

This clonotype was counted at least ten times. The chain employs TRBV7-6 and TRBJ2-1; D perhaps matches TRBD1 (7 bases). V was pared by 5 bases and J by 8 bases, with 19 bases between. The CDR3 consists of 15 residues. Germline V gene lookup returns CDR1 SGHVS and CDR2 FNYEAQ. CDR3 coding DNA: TGTGCCAGCAGCCGGGGGCTAGGGGGCAGGGATGAGCAGTTCTTC. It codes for CASSRGLGGRDEQFF.